This T cell receptor beta chain originates from a study of neurological immune-mediated disorders. TCRdb reprocessed the 5' RACE reads via MiXCR and lists one record per CDR3 protein. The data hold about 79,000 distinct CDR3 sequences, with roughly 15% observed a single time. A few counts support this clonotype. The CDR3 totals 14 residues. Trimming took 6 bases from V and 2 from J; bases not matched to a gene: 4. The germline CDR1 and CDR2 sequences are MNHEY and SVGAGI. Sequences were obtained from PBMCs. The sequence came from a woman between 45 and 60 years old in good health. V is TRBV6-5 and J is TRBJ2-7; TRBD1 agrees at 10 bases. CDR3 residues: CASRQDRGAYEQYF. The CDR3 coding sequence is TGTGCCAGCAGACAGGACAGGGGGGCCTACGAGCAGTACTTC.